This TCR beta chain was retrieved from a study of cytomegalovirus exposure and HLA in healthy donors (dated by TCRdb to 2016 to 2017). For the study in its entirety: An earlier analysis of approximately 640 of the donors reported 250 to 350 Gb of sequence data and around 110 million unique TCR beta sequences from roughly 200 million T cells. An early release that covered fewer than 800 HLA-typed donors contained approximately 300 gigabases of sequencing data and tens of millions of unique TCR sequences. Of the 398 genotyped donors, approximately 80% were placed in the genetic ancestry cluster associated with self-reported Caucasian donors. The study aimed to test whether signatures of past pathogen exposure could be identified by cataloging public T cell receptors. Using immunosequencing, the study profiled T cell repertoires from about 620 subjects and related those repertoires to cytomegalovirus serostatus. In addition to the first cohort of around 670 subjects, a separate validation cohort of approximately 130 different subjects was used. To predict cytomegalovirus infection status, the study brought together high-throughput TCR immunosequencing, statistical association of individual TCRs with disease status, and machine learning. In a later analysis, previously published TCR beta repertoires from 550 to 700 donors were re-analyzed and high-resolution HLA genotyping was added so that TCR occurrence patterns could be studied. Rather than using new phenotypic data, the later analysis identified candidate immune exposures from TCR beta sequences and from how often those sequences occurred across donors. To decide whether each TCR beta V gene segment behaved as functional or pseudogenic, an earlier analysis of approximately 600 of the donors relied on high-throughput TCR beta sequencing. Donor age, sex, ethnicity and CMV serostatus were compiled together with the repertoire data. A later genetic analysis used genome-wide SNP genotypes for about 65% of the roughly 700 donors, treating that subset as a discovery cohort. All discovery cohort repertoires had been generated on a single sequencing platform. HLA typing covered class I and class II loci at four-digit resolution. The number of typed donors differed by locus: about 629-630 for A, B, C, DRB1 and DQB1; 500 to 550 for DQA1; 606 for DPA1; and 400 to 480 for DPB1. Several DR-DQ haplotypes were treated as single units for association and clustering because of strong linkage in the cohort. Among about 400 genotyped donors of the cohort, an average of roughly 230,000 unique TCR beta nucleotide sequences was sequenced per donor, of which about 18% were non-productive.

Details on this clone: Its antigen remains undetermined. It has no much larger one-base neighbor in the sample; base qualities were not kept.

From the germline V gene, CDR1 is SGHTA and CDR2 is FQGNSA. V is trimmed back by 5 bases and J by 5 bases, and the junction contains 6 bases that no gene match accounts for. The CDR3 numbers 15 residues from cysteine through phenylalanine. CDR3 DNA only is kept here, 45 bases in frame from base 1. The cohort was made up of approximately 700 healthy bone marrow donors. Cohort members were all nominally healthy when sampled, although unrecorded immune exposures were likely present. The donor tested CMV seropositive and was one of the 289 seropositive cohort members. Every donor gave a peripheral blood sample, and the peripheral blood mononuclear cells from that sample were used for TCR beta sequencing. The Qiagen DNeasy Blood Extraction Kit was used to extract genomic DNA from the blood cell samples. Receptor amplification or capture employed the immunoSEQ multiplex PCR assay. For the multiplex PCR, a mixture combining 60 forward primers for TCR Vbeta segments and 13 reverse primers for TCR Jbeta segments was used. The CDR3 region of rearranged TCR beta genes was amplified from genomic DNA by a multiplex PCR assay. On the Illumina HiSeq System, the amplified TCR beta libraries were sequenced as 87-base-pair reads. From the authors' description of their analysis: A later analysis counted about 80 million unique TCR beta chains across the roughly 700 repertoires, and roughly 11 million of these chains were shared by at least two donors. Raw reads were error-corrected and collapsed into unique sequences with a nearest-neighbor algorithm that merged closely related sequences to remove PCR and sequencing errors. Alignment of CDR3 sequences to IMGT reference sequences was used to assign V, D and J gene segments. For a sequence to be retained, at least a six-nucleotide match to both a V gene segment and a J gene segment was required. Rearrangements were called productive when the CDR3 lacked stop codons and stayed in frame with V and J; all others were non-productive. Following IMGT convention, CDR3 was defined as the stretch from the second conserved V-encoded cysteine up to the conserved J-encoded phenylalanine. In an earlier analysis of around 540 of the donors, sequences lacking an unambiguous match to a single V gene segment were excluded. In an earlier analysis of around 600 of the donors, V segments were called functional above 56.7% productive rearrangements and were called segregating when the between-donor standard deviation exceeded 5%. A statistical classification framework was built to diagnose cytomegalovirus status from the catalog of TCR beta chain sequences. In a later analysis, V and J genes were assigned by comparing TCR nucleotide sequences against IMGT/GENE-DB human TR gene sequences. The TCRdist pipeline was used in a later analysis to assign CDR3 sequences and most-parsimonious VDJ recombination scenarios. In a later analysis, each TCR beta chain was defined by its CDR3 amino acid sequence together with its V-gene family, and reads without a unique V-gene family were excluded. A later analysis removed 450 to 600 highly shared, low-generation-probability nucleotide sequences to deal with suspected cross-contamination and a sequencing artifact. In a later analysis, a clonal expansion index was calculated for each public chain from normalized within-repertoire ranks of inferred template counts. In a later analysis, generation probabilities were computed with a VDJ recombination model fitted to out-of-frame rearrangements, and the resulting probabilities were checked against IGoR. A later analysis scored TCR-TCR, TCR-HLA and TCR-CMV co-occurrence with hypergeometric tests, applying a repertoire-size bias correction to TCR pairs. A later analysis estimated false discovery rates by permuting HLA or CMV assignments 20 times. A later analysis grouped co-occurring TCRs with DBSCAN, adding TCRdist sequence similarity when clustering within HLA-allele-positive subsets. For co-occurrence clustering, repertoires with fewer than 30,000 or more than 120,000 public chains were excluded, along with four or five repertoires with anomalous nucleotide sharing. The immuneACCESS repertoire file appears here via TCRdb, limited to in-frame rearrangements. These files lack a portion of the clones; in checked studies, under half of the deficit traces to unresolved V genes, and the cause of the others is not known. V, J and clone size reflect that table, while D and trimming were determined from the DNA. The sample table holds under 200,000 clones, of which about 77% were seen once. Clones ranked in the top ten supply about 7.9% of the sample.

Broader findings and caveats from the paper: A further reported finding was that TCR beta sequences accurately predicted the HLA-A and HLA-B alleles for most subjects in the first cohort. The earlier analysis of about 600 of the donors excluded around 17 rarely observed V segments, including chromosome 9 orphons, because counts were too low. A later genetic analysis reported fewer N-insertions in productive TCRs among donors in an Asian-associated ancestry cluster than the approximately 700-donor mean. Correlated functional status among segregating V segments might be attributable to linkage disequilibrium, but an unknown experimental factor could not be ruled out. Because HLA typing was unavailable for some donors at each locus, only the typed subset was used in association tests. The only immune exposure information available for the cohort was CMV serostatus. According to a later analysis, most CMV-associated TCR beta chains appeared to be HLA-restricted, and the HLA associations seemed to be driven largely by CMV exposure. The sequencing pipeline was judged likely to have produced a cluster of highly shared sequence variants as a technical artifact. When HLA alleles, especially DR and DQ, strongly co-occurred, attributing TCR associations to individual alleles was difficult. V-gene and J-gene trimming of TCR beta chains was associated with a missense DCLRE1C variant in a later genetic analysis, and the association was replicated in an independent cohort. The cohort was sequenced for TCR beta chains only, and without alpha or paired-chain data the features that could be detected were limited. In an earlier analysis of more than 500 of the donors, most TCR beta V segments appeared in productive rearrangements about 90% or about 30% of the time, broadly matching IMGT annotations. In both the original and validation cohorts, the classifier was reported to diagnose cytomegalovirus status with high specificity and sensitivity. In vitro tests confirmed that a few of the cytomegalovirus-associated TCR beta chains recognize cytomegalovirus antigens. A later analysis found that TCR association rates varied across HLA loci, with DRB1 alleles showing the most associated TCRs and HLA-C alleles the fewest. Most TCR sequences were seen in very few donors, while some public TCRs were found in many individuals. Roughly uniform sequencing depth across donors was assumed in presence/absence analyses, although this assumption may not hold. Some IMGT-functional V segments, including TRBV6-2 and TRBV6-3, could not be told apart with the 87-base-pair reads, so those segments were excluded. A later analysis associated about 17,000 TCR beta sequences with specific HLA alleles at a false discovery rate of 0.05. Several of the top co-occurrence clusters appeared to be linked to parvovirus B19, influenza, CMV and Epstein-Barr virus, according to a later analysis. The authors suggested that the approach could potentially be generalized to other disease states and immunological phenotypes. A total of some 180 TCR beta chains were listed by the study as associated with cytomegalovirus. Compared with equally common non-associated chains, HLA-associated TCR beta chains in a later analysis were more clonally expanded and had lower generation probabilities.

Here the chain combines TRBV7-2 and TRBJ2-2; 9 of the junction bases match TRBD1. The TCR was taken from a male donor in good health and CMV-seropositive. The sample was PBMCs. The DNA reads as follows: TGTGCCAGCAGCCCCGGGACAGGGAGAACCGGGGAGCTGTTTTTT. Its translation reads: CASSPGTGRTGELFF. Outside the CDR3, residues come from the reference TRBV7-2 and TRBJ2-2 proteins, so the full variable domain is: GAGVSQSPSNKVTEKGKDVELRCDPISGHTALYWYRQSLGQGLEFLIYFQGNSAPDKSGLPSDRFSAERTGGSVSTLTIQRTQQEDSAVYLCASSPGTGRTGELFFGEGSRLTVL.